This T cell receptor beta chain is from a study of blood T cell repertoires in COVID-19. Source study methods: For nucleated cells, counts were estimated from reference gene primer amplification. The assay was immunoSEQ multiplex PCR, and TCRdb's table has in-frame clones only and misses some. V and J calls and clone size are copied from that table; D and trimming were computed from the DNA. The table includes around 38,000 clones, about nine tenths detected once. The CDR3 totals 14 residues. Looked up from germline, CDR1 is LGHDT and CDR2 is YNNKEL (reference sequence). The germline V and J ends were trimmed by 1 base and 7 bases, with 8 bases remaining between them.

This clonotype was sampled from a human donor in a cohort sampled during active COVID-19. Sequencing input: peripheral blood. The chain links TRBV3-1 (or the pseudogene TRBV3-2) to TRBJ1-6; no clear D. For the CDR3, the DNA is TGTGCCAGCAGCCAAGGGCAGGTAAATTCACCCCTCCACTTT. Residues: CASSQGQVNSPLHF.